The clone carrying this T cell receptor beta chain has only one observation. As yet, its antigen is unknown. This sample stems from a study of cytomegalovirus exposure and HLA in healthy donors. Study-level points and caveats: In vitro confirmation showed three CMV-associated chains to be CMV antigen specific.

PCR used 60 Vbeta primers and 13 Jbeta primers. Here immunoSEQ multiplex PCR was the method, and the copy in TCRdb shows in-frame clones only, minus some. Among under 200,000 clones listed, 82% were seen once. This CDR3 has 17 amino acids. CDR1 and CDR2 (germline): SGHTA, FQGNSA. Sequencing used PBMCs. The rearrangement joins TRBV7-2 to TRBJ2-5; a possible D gene is TRBD2 (6 bases). The J call may be in error: the DNA end matches TRBJ2-7 better. This clonotype originated in a girl aged 2 to 10 in good health and CMV-seropositive. For the CDR3, the DNA is TGTGCCAGCAAAGAACAACATGGCGGGACTGGGACCTACGAGCAGTACTTC. Its translation: CASKEQHGGTGTYEQYF.